This T cell receptor (beta chain) was sequenced for a study of tumor-infiltrating lymphocytes in localized non-small cell lung cancer. Findings and caveats of the study: Different pieces of the same tissue were used for each assay.

Germline CDR1 and CDR2: SEHNR and FQNEAQ (reference sequence). The CDR3 totals 15 residues. Trimming took 5 bases from V and 5 from J; bases not matched to a gene: 3. About this clone: Its specificity is not known.

Only in-frame clones appear in the TCRdb table, and some are missing; sequencing was by immunoSEQ multiplex PCR. The top ten hold nearly 9.5% of the sample, which has a few thousand clones, 79% seen once. This sequence originates from a human donor with non-small cell lung cancer. The rearrangement joins TRBV7-9 to TRBJ2-1; 13 nucleotides line up with TRBD2. Sequencing input: uninvolved lung tissue not adjacent to the tumor. The DNA for the CDR3 is TGTGCCAGCAGCCGGACTAGCGGGAGCGACAATGAGCAGTTCTTC. Translated: CASSRTSGSDNEQFF. Using reference TRBV7-9 and TRBJ2-1 for the parts outside the CDR3, the full variable domain is DTGVSQNPRHKITKRGQNVTFRCDPISEHNRLYWYRQTLGQGPEFLTYFQNEAQLEKSRLLSDRFSAERPKGSFSTLEIQRTEQGDSAMYLCASSRTSGSDNEQFFGPGTRLTVL.